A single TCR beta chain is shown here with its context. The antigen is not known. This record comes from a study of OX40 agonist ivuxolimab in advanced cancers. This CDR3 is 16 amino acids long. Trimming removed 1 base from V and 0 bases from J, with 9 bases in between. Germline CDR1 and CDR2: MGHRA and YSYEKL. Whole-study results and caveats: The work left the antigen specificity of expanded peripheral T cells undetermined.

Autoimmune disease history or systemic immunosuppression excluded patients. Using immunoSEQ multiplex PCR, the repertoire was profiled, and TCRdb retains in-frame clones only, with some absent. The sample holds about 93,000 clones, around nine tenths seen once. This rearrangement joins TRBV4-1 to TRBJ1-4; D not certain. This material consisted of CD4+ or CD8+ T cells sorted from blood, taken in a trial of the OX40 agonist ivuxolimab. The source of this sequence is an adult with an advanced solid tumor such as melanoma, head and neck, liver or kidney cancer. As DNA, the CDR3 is TGCGCCAGCAGCCAAGGGATTTTTGCAACTAATGAAAAACTGTTTTTT. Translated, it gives CASSQGIFATNEKLFF.